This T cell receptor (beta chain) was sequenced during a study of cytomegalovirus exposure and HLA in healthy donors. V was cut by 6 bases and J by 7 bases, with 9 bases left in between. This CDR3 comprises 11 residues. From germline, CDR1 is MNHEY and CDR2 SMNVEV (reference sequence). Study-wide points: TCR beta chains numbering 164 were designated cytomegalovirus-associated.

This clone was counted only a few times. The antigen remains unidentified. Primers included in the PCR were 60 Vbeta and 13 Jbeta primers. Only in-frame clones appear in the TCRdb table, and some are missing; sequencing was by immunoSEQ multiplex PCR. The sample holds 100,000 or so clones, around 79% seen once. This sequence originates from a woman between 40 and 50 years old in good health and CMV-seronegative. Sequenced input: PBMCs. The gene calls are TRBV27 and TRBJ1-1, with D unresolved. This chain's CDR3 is CASRSQDEAFF. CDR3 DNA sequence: TGTGCCAGCAGATCCCAGGATGAAGCTTTCTTT.